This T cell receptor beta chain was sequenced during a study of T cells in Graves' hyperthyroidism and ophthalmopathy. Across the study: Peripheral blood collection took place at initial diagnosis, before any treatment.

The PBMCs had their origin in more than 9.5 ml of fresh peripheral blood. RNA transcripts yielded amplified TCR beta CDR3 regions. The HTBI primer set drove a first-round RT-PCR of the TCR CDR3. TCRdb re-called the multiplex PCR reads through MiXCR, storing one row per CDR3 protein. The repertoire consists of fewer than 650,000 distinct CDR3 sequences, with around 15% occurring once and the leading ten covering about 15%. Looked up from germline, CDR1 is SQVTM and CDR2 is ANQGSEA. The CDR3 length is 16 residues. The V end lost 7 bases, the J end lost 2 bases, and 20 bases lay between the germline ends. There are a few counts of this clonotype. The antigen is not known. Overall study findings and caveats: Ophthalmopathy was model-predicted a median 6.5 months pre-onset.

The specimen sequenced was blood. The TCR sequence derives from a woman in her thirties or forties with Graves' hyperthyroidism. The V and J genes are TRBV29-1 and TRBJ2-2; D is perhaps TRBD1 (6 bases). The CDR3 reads CSAAPGQIGNTGELFF. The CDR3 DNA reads TGCAGCGCGGCCCCTGGACAGATTGGAAACACCGGGGAGCTGTTTTTT.